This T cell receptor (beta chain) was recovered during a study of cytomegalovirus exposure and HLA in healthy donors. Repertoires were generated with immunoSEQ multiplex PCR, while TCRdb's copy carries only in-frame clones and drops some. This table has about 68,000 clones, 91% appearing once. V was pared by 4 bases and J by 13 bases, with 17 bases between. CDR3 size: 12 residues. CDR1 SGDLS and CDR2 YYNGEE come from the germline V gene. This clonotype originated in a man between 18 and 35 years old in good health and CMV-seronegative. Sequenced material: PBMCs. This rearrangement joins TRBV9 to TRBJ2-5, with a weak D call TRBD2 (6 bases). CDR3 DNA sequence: TGTGCCAGCAGCCCGGGACTGGGGCCCGTGTACTTC. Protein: CASSPGLGPVYF.